The 28 T cell receptor beta chains below come from one sample, sequenced in a study of OX40 agonist ivuxolimab in advanced cancers. Libraries were prepared by immunoSEQ multiplex PCR; TCRdb keeps only in-frame clonotypes and omits some of them. The table includes about 68,000 clones, approximately 91% detected once. Source: CD4+ or CD8+ T cells sorted from blood, taken in a trial of the OX40 agonist ivuxolimab. The receptors were gathered from an adult with an advanced solid tumor such as melanoma, head and neck, liver or kidney cancer.

The V and J genes are TRBV5-6 and TRBJ1-1, with 7 bases aligning to TRBD1. This CDR3 contains 14 residues. From germline, CDR1 is SGHDT and CDR2 YYEEEE. V was clipped by 0 bases and J by 5 bases; unmatched bases: 4. In DNA, the CDR3 is TGTGCCAGCAGCTTGGACAGGGGAACGACTGAAGCTTTCTTT. It encodes CASSLDRGTTEAFF.

The chain employs TRBV5-1 and TRBJ2-1; 12 bases fit TRBD2. This CDR3 has 16 amino acids. V shed 3 bases and J 6 bases; nucleotides not matched to a gene: 7. Germline loops: CDR1 SGHRS, CDR2 YFSETQ. The CDR3, as DNA: TGCGCCAGCAGCTCCTCCGGACTAGCGGGATCCAATGAGCAGTTCTTC. Its protein is CASSSSGLAGSNEQFF.

This sequence joins TRBV27 and TRBJ2-7; D is ambiguous. Between the trimmed V and J ends, which lost 1 base and 2 bases, there was a span of 12 bases. The CDR3 loop spans 15 amino acids. Looked up from germline, CDR1 is MNHEY and CDR2 is SMNVEV (reference sequence). This chain's CDR3 is CASSLLSDRPYEQYF. The DNA of the CDR3 is TGTGCCAGCAGTTTATTATCGGATAGGCCCTACGAGCAGTACTTC.

This clone was seen just once. The rearrangement links TRBV6-6 to TRBJ1-1, with a weak D call TRBD1 (6 bases). The germline V gene has CDR1 MNHNY and CDR2 SVGAGI (reference sequence). The CDR3 contains 14 residues. The V end was cut by 6 bases, the J end by 1 base, with 12 bases between. The CDR3 DNA reads as TGTGCCAGCAGACCGGGACACGAGAACACTGAAGCTTTCTTT. Translation gives CASRPGHENTEAFF.

This rearrangement joins TRBV4-2 to TRBJ2-1; a possible D gene is TRBD2 (7 bases). The V end lost 0 bases, the J end lost 4 bases, and 19 bases lay between the germline ends. The CDR3 is 18 amino acids. CDR1 is LGHNA and CDR2 is YNFKEQ in the germline V gene. The CDR3 protein is CASSQDKGGDSPYNEQFF. The CDR3 region has the DNA TGTGCCAGCAGCCAAGATAAGGGGGGGGATAGCCCGTACAATGAGCAGTTCTTC.

The rearrangement links TRBV14 to TRBJ1-1; TRBD1 aligns across 8 bases. Unmatched junction bases numbered 7, after V lost 4 bases and J lost 0 bases. The germline V gene has CDR1 SGHDN and CDR2 FVKESK. This CDR3 is built from 16 residues. CDR3 sequence: CASSPWTGTMNTEAFF. CDR3 in DNA: TGTGCCAGCAGCCCCTGGACAGGGACGATGAACACTGAAGCTTTCTTT.

This chain joins TRBV7-7 and TRBJ2-2; 12 bases are a match to TRBD2. V shed 5 bases and J 6 bases; nucleotides not matched to a gene: 4. This CDR3 region has 15 residues. Germline CDR1 and CDR2: SSHAT and FNYEAQ (reference sequence). CDR3 in amino acids: CASSAGLAGPGELFF. The CDR3 region has the DNA TGTGCCAGCAGCGCGGGACTAGCGGGTCCCGGGGAGCTGTTTTTT.

The chain uses TRBV28 and TRBJ1-5; 8 bases are a match to TRBD1. There are 12 residues in the CDR3. The germline CDR1 and CDR2 sequences are MDHEN and SYDVKM. Germline trimming cut 7 bases from V and 7 bases from J; bases unmatched to any gene: 3. The CDR3 sequence is CASTRQGQPQHF. Written as DNA, the CDR3 is TGTGCCAGCACCCGACAGGGGCAGCCCCAGCATTTT.

This clone has just one count. The chain has TRBV28 and TRBJ1-2; D possibly corresponds to TRBD1 (5 bases). Per the germline V gene, CDR1 is MDHEN and CDR2 is SYDVKM. Trimming pared 5 bases from V and 3 bases from J, leaving 13 bases between. The CDR3 length is 14 residues. The CDR3 DNA reads as TGTGCCAGCAGTCCCGGCGGGACGGACTATGGCTACACCTTC. Amino acids: CASSPGGTDYGYTF.

J is TRBJ1-1 and V is TRBV11-1; 10 nucleotides match TRBD1. J lost 2 bases, V lost 5 bases, and 8 bases had no gene match. CDR1 and CDR2 from the germline V gene are SGHAT and FQDESV (reference sequence). The CDR3 is made up of 16 amino acids. The CDR3 nucleotides read TGTGCCAGCAGCAGACAGGGGGCTATACTCAACACTGAAGCTTTCTTT. It codes for CASSRQGAILNTEAFF.

The chain combines TRBV11-1 with TRBJ2-3; 10 bases fit TRBD1. The CDR3 runs 16 residues. In germline, CDR1 is SGHAT, CDR2 FQDESV (reference sequence). Trimming took 3 bases from V and 2 from J; bases not matched to a gene: 5. CDR3 sequence (DNA): TGTGCCAGCAGCTTTGCGGGACAGGGGATCACAGATACGCAGTATTTT. Its protein product is CASSFAGQGITDTQYF.

The chain couples TRBV5-1 to TRBJ2-7; D gene uncertain. V dropped 1 base and J dropped 4 bases, with 9 bases sitting between them. CDR3 length: 13 residues. Per the germline V gene, CDR1 is SGHRS and CDR2 is YFSETQ. CDR3 amino acids: CASSLFGDYEQYF. CDR3 bases: TGCGCCAGCAGCTTGTTCGGAGATTACGAGCAGTACTTC.

The CDR3 region is CASTASGRSPDEQFF. The CDR3 nucleotides read TGTGCCAGTACGGCTAGCGGGAGATCGCCAGATGAGCAGTTCTTC. The rearrangement joins TRBV19 to TRBJ2-1; 10 bases are a match to TRBD2. V lost 7 bases to trimming and J lost 8 bases; unmatched junction nucleotides: 11. CDR1 LNHDA and CDR2 SQIVND come from the germline V gene (reference sequence). The CDR3 extends over 15 amino acids.

This sequence joins TRBV19 and TRBJ1-5, with D unclear. In germline, CDR1 is LNHDA, CDR2 SQIVND (reference sequence). The CDR3 has 16 residues. V was pared by 6 bases and J by 0 bases, with 15 bases between. This chain's CDR3 is CASSPSGGYSNQPQHF. The CDR3 coding sequence is TGTGCCAGTAGCCCGAGTGGCGGTTATAGCAATCAGCCCCAGCATTTT.

The CDR3 sequence: CASSIATDQPQHF. DNA for the CDR3: TGTGCCAGTAGTATAGCAACAGATCAGCCCCAGCATTTT. The rearrangement uses TRBV19 and TRBJ1-5; no clear D gene. This CDR3 is 13 amino acids long. V was pared by 1 base and J by 5 bases, with 6 bases between. Germline V gene sequence: CDR1 LNHDA, CDR2 SQIVND (reference sequence).

V and J are TRBV1 and TRBJ2-7; the table gives TRBD1 as D, unverified against the DNA. TRBV1 is a pseudogene locus. The CDR3 sequence is 17 residues long. The CDR3, as DNA: TGCACCAGCAGCCAAGTGTGTTTGGCCCGTGCTCGCTACGAGCAGTACTTC. Amino acids: CTSSQVCLARARYEQYF.

This chain connects TRBV19 to TRBJ1-5; no firm D call. The CDR3 extends over 18 amino acids. V was cut by 4 bases and J by 0 bases, with 19 bases left in between. Germline V gene lookup returns CDR1 LNHDA and CDR2 SQIVND (reference sequence). DNA for the CDR3: TGTGCCAGTAGTAGCCGGGCCATTCATAGCGATAGCAATCAGCCCCAGCATTTT. Its translation: CASSSRAIHSDSNQPQHF.

The V and J genes are TRBV10-1 and TRBJ2-5; no clear D gene. Deletions cut 0 bases from V and 5 bases from J, with 13 bases between. Germline CDR1 WNHNN, CDR2 SYGVQD (reference sequence). The CDR3 length is 15 residues. The DNA for the CDR3 is TGCGCCAGCAGTGAGTCGACAAGGTCGGGTGAGACCCAGTACTTC. It specifies CASSESTRSGETQYF.

The rearrangement joins TRBV6-4 to TRBJ2-1; TRBD2 matches at 12 bases. The germline V gene has CDR1 MRHNA and CDR2 SNTAGT. This CDR3 contains 16 residues. With V trimmed by 5 bases and J by 2 bases, 4 bases remained unmatched. This chain's CDR3 is CASSLTSGRPYNEQFF. The CDR3 bases are TGTGCCAGCAGTCTGACTAGCGGGAGACCCTACAATGAGCAGTTCTTC.

This clone was counted between two and nine times. The gene calls are TRBV29-1 and TRBJ1-1; TRBD1 agrees at 7 bases. Unmatched junction bases numbered 4, after V lost 7 bases and J lost 2 bases. The germline gives CDR1 SQVTM, CDR2 ANQGSEA. This CDR3 region has 12 residues. The CDR3 reads CSGGQHNTEAFF. CDR3 DNA: TGCAGCGGGGGACAGCATAACACTGAAGCTTTCTTT.

This clone was found a few times. The rearrangement uses TRBV2 and TRBJ2-7, with TRBD1 identical over 10 bases. V lost 6 bases to trimming and J lost 7 bases; unmatched junction nucleotides: 3. The germline V gene encodes CDR1 SNHLY and CDR2 FYNNEI. CDR3 length equals 12 residues. The CDR3 DNA follows: TGTGCCAGCAGGGGACAGGGGTGGGAGCAGTACTTC. Protein: CASRGQGWEQYF.

Written as DNA, the CDR3 is TGTGCCAGCAGCTTATGGCCCGACCGAAACAATGAGCAGTTCTTC. Translated: CASSLWPDRNNEQFF. The chain links TRBV11-2 to TRBJ2-1; no firm D call. Between the trimmed V and J ends, which lost 2 bases and 5 bases, there was a span of 13 bases. The CDR3 loop spans 15 amino acids. Per germline, CDR1 SGHAT and CDR2 FQNNGV.

The chain is built from TRBV11-1 and TRBJ2-1, with 12 bases fitting TRBD2. V lost 1 base and J lost 7; bases outside the gene matches: 2. The V gene's germline CDR1 is SGHAT and CDR2 FQDESV (reference sequence). The CDR3 covers 15 residues. For the CDR3, the DNA is TGTGCCAGCAGCTTAGGGCTAGCGGGAGGGAATGAGCAGTTCTTC. Protein: CASSLGLAGGNEQFF.

The chain couples TRBV30 to TRBJ1-6, with TRBD1 identical over 9 bases. This CDR3 is 15 amino acids long. J gave up 9 bases and V 3 bases, and 9 bases lay outside the gene matches. Germline assignment: CDR1 GTSNPN and CDR2 SVGIG (reference sequence). The CDR3 bases are TGTGCCTGGAGCGGGGACAGGGCAGTGCGTTCACCCCTCCACTTT. Its translation: CAWSGDRAVRSPLHF.

The chain joins TRBV7-9 to TRBJ2-7, with D unclear. V was cut by 5 bases and J by 4 bases, with 12 bases left in between. The CDR3 spans 13 residues. CDR1 SEHNR and CDR2 FQNEAQ come from the germline V gene (reference sequence). CDR3 sequence (DNA): TGTGCCAGCAGCCCACCCTCCGCGTACGAGCAGTACTTC. This gives the protein CASSPPSAYEQYF.

This rearrangement joins TRBV5-1 to TRBJ2-7; 8 bases line up with TRBD1. CDR3 length: 15 amino acids. Looked up from germline, CDR1 is SGHRS and CDR2 is YFSETQ. The V segment lost 5 bases and the J segment 3 bases; nucleotides outside the gene matches: 10. The CDR3 sequence: CASRRGGTGLYEQYF. DNA for the CDR3: TGCGCCAGCAGACGAGGGGGGACAGGACTCTACGAGCAGTACTTC.

The chain links TRBV5-1 to TRBJ2-7, with 10 nucleotides matching TRBD2. The V segment lost 5 bases and the J segment 7 bases; nucleotides outside the gene matches: 12. This CDR3 is 15 amino acids long. CDR1 is SGHRS and CDR2 is YFSETQ in the germline V gene. Here the CDR3 DNA reads TGCGCCAGCAGTCTAGCGGGAGCGGTACAGGGGGAGCAGTACTTC. Translated: CASSLAGAVQGEQYF. Full variable domain (outside the CDR3, taken from reference TRBV5-1 and TRBJ2-7): KAGVTQTPRYLIKTRGQQVTLSCSPISGHRSVSWYQQTPGQGLQFLFEYFSETQRNKGNFPGRFSGRQFSNSRSEMNVSTLELGDSALYLCASSLAGAVQGEQYFGPGTRLTVT.

The V call is TRBV23-1, the J call TRBJ1-5, with D uncertain. TRBV23-1 is recorded as an ORF, its role being uncertain. The length of the CDR3 is 10 residues. The V gene lost 5 bases and the J gene lost 4 bases, with 0 bases spanning the gap. The CDR3 DNA follows: TGCGCCAGCAGTAATCAGCCCCAGCATTTT. Translated, it gives CASSNQPQHF.